The 32 T cell receptor beta chains listed next were all sequenced from one sample in a study of T cell responses to AZD1222 COVID-19 vaccine. Assay: immunoSEQ multiplex PCR; the TCRdb copy retains only in-frame clones and omits some. The sample holds about 150,000 clones, 70% to 90% seen once. Sequences were derived from peripheral blood, sampled 28 days after the second dose of the MenACWY control vaccine. These receptors were collected from an adult who received the MenACWY meningococcal vaccine as a control.

The rearrangement joins TRBV11-2 to TRBJ2-7, with a weak D call TRBD1 (7 bases). Per the germline V gene, CDR1 is SGHAT and CDR2 is FQNNGV. V dropped 0 bases and J dropped 4 bases, with 16 bases sitting between them. This CDR3 comprises 16 residues. CDR3 sequence: CASSLDAGQRRYEQYF. In DNA, the CDR3 is TGTGCCAGCAGCTTAGATGCGGGACAGAGGAGGTACGAGCAGTACTTC.

The chain is built from TRBV27 and TRBJ1-6; D is possibly TRBD1 (5 bases). V was trimmed by 6 bases and J by 10 bases, leaving 13 bases between them. CDR1 MNHEY and CDR2 SMNVEV come from the germline V gene (reference sequence). The CDR3 totals 13 residues. The CDR3 spells CASRVGPASPLHF. The CDR3 DNA reads TGTGCCAGCAGAGTGGGGCCGGCGTCACCCCTCCACTTT.

V gene TRBV27 combines with J gene TRBJ1-6; a possible D gene is TRBD1 (6 bases). CDR1 and CDR2 (germline): MNHEY, SMNVEV (reference sequence). V lost 2 bases, J lost 6 bases, and 8 bases lay in between. The CDR3 consists of 14 residues. CDR3: CASSLDRPNSPLHF. The CDR3 coding sequence is TGTGCCAGCAGTTTAGACAGGCCTAATTCACCCCTCCACTTT.

The chain combines TRBV6-5 with TRBJ2-7; TRBD1 matches at 10 bases. The CDR3 covers 15 residues. Germline lookup yields CDR1 MNHEY and CDR2 SVGAGI. V gave up 6 bases and J gave up 1 base; unmatched junction bases: 6. In nucleotides, the CDR3 is TGTGCCAGCAGAAGGGACAGGGGAGGTTCCTACGAGCAGTACTTC. This encodes CASRRDRGGSYEQYF.

In its sample, this clone was seen a few times. The rearrangement uses TRBV9 and TRBJ2-7, with 9 nucleotides matching TRBD2. This CDR3 region has 15 residues. The germline gives CDR1 SGDLS, CDR2 YYNGEE. V lost 0 bases and J lost 6; bases outside the gene matches: 7. CDR3 protein: CASSVDEREAFEQYF. The CDR3 coding sequence is TGTGCCAGCAGCGTAGATGAGCGGGAGGCTTTCGAGCAGTACTTC.

This sequence joins TRBV7-2 and TRBJ2-7; tentatively, D is TRBD2 (6 bases). Germline loops: CDR1 SGHTA, CDR2 FQGNSA. The CDR3 runs 16 residues. The V gene lost 5 bases and the J gene lost 1 base, with 18 bases spanning the gap. The CDR3 DNA is TGTGCCAGCAGCCCTCATGGAGGGAGACAATCCTACGAGCAGTACTTC. It translates to CASSPHGGRQSYEQYF.

This chain connects TRBV4-2 to TRBJ2-7; perhaps TRBD1 as D (6 bases). V was cut by 1 base and J by 5 bases, with 9 bases left in between. The CDR3 is made up of 13 amino acids. CDR1 and CDR2 (germline): LGHNA, YNFKEQ. The chain's CDR3 is CASSQGGRHEQYF. CDR3 nucleotide sequence: TGTGCCAGCAGCCAAGGGGGGCGTCACGAGCAGTACTTC.

This chain links TRBV5-6 with TRBJ2-2; 14 bases map to TRBD2. The CDR3 consists of 16 residues. The germline gives CDR1 SGHDT, CDR2 YYEEEE. The V and J ends lost 0 bases and 5 bases, in that order; junction bases with no gene match: 0. The CDR3 reads CASSLGLAGGTGELFF. The CDR3 DNA is TGTGCCAGCAGCTTGGGACTAGCGGGAGGGACCGGGGAGCTGTTTTTT.

This clone was recorded once. V is TRBV12-5 and J is TRBJ2-1; D uncertain. The V gene lost 3 bases and the J gene lost 2 bases, with 11 bases spanning the gap. The germline gives CDR1 LGHNT, CDR2 FRNRAP. The length of the CDR3 is 15 residues. CDR3 sequence: CASGFWGKAYNEQFF. CDR3 sequence (DNA): TGTGCTAGTGGTTTTTGGGGAAAGGCCTACAATGAGCAGTTCTTC.

This chain links TRBV5-4 with TRBJ2-7, with 7 positions matching TRBD2. V lost 4 bases, J lost 2 bases, and 6 bases stayed unmatched. The germline gives CDR1 SGHNT, CDR2 YYREEE (reference sequence). This CDR3 is 14 amino acids long. CDR3 sequence (DNA): TGTGCCAGCAGCGGAAGCGGGACTCCCTACGAGCAGTACTTC. Translated, it gives CASSGSGTPYEQYF.

This sequence joins TRBV27 and TRBJ1-2; possible D gene TRBD1, 5 bases. The V and J ends lost 0 bases and 8 bases respectively, with 25 bases between them. The germline V gene has CDR1 MNHEY and CDR2 SMNVEV (reference sequence). CDR3 length: 18 residues. This chain's CDR3 is CASSLSNQGRTPVGGYTF. DNA for the CDR3: TGTGCCAGCAGTTTATCCAACCAGGGCAGGACCCCAGTCGGAGGCTACACCTTC.

CDR3 coding DNA: TGTGCCAGCTCACCACCTCCCAACACTGAAGCTTTCTTT. It specifies CASSPPPNTEAFF. The gene calls are TRBV18 and TRBJ1-1; D gene ambiguous. The CDR3 extends over 13 amino acids. The V and J ends lost 0 bases and 2 bases respectively, with 4 bases between them. CDR1 and CDR2 (germline): KGHSH, LQKENI.

V gene TRBV4-3 combines with J gene TRBJ1-2; possible D gene TRBD1, 5 bases. There are 16 residues in the CDR3. Looked up from germline, CDR1 is LGHNA and CDR2 is YSLEER. V lost 0 bases and J 4 bases, leaving 15 bases between the germline ends. CDR3 DNA: TGCGCCAGCAGCCAAGATCTCAGGGAACAGTCCTATGGCTACACCTTC. This sequence encodes CASSQDLREQSYGYTF.

This rearrangement joins TRBV20-1 to TRBJ1-5; 7 bases match TRBD1. Germline lookup yields CDR1 DFQATT and CDR2 SNEGSKA (reference sequence). This CDR3 spans 16 amino acids. V lost 3 bases, J lost 2 bases, and 10 bases stayed unmatched. CDR3 nucleotide sequence: TGCAGTGCTAGTTCCAAGGGGGCTGGGGGCAATCAGCCCCAGCATTTT. Encoded protein: CSASSKGAGGNQPQHF.

J is TRBJ1-3 and V is TRBV7-2, with no clear D. This CDR3 contains 13 residues. Germline-derived CDR1 and CDR2 are SGHTA and FQGNSA. V lost 2 bases to trimming and J lost 2 bases, with 4 bases between them. The CDR3 here is CASSLNPGNTIYF. The CDR3 region has the DNA TGTGCCAGCAGCTTAAACCCTGGAAACACCATATATTTT.

This chain uses TRBV9 with TRBJ2-2, with 10 bases matching TRBD2. CDR1 is SGDLS, CDR2 YYNGEE, per germline. The junction had 3 bases not matched to a gene; V was cut back by 2 bases and J by 5 bases. The length of the CDR3 is 15 residues. The CDR3 is CASSVLAGATGELFF. CDR3 coding DNA: TGTGCCAGCAGCGTCCTAGCGGGAGCAACCGGGGAGCTGTTTTTT.

V and J are TRBV27 and TRBJ2-4; TRBD1 agrees at 7 bases. V lost 6 bases and J lost 0; bases outside the gene matches: 5. The CDR3 sequence is 15 residues long. Germline V gene lookup returns CDR1 MNHEY and CDR2 SMNVEV (reference sequence). The CDR3 DNA is TGTGCCAGCAGCTTGGGACAGCTAGCCAAAAACATTCAGTACTTC. Translating it yields CASSLGQLAKNIQYF.

This chain joins TRBV18 and TRBJ1-6; D gene ambiguous. From germline, CDR1 is KGHSH and CDR2 LQKENI. Trimming removed 5 bases at V and 16 bases at J, with 12 bases between. This CDR3 has 11 residues. CDR3: CASSSLGTLHF. CDR3 bases: TGTGCCAGCTCATCCCTCGGAACTCTCCACTTT. The full variable domain, in which reference TRBV18 and TRBJ1-6 provide the parts outside the CDR3, is NAGVMQNPRHLVRRRGQEARLRCSPMKGHSHVYWYRQLPEEGLKFMVYLQKENIIDESGMPKERFSAEFPKEGPSILRIQQVVRGDSAAYFCASSSLGTLHFGNGTRLTVT.

This clone was detected only a few times. The chain combines TRBV7-2 with TRBJ2-2; no clear D gene. CDR1 and CDR2 from the germline V gene are SGHTA and FQGNSA. CDR3 length equals 14 residues. Trimming cost V 4 bases and J 3 bases, with 9 bases left between them. CDR3 residues: CASSSPSYTGELFF. The CDR3 DNA sequence: TGTGCCAGCAGCTCACCGAGTTACACCGGGGAGCTGTTTTTT.

J is TRBJ2-3 and V is TRBV29-1; D unresolved. V was shortened by 3 bases and J by 3 bases, with 10 bases between the two germline ends. CDR3 length equals 13 residues. Germline lookup yields CDR1 SQVTM and CDR2 ANQGSEA. CDR3 bases: TGCAGCGTTGATAGCATGGGGACAGATACGCAGTATTTT. Translation gives CSVDSMGTDTQYF.

A few counts support this clone. The J gene is TRBJ2-3, the V gene TRBV7-2, with a tentative D call TRBD2 (7 bases). The CDR3 contains 17 residues. Germline V CDR1 and CDR2: SGHTA, FQGNSA. V was trimmed by 4 bases and J by 3 bases, leaving 20 bases between them. CDR3: CASSSFPRGRVTDTQYF. CDR3 bases: TGTGCCAGCAGCTCCTTCCCGCGGGGGCGCGTGACAGATACGCAGTATTTT.

This sequence joins TRBV12-3 or TRBV12-4 and TRBJ2-5, with 7 positions matching TRBD1. This CDR3 has 13 residues. V dropped 7 bases and J dropped 3; count of bases not matched to a gene: 5. The CDR3 loop is CASTGDRKETQYF. The CDR3 bases are TGTGCCAGCACCGGGGACAGAAAAGAGACCCAGTACTTC.

This chain links TRBV5-8 with TRBJ2-7; TRBD2 might be the D (5 bases). Germline V gives CDR1 SGHTS, CDR2 YDEGEE. Deletions cut 5 bases from V and 5 bases from J, with 8 bases between. The CDR3 totals 11 residues. CDR3 nucleotides: TGTGCCAGCAGGGGAGCCCACGAGCAGTACTTC. The encoded protein is CASRGAHEQYF.

This chain connects TRBV7-3 to TRBJ2-5; 10 nucleotides agree with TRBD1. This CDR3 has 15 amino acids. Germline lookup yields CDR1 SGHTA and CDR2 FQGTGA. V shed 3 bases and J 4 bases; nucleotides not matched to a gene: 5. The CDR3 spells CASSLTGGGGETQYF. For the CDR3, the DNA is TGTGCCAGCAGCTTGACAGGGGGCGGTGGAGAGACCCAGTACTTC.

The chain links TRBV7-3 to TRBJ1-1; D gene unclear. Trimming cost V 3 bases and J 4 bases, with 12 bases left between them. The CDR3 runs to 14 residues. CDR1 and CDR2 from the germline V gene are SGHTA and FQGTGA. The DNA for the CDR3 is TGTGCCAGCAGCTTGTATAGTAGTGGCACTGAAGCTTTCTTT. Residues: CASSLYSSGTEAFF.

J is TRBJ2-3 and V is TRBV5-1; TRBD2 agrees at 8 bases. Germline CDR1 and CDR2: SGHRS and YFSETQ. CDR3 size: 14 residues. Losses at the gene ends were 4 bases for V and 4 bases for J; bases not matched to a gene: 5. In nucleotides, the CDR3 is TGCGCCAGCAGCCCCGGGAGGGGGTCAGATACGCAGTATTTT. This translates into CASSPGRGSDTQYF.

This chain uses TRBV5-1 with TRBJ2-3, with D perhaps matching TRBD1 or TRBD2 (6 bases each). The CDR3 is made up of 18 amino acids. V was pared by 6 bases and J by 0 bases, with 23 bases between. CDR1 is SGHRS, CDR2 YFSETQ, per germline. The CDR3 DNA reads TGCGCCAGCAACTCCATCCGGGGGCGGCGGACTAGCACAGATACGCAGTATTTT. Amino acids: CASNSIRGRRTSTDTQYF.

The V and J genes are TRBV7-9 and TRBJ2-5; a weak D match, TRBD1 (5 bases). CDR3 length: 15 amino acids. The V gene lost 5 bases and the J gene lost 3 bases, with 16 bases spanning the gap. Per germline, CDR1 SEHNR and CDR2 FQNEAQ (reference sequence). CDR3 protein: CASSENRWFEETQYF. The CDR3 coding sequence is TGTGCCAGCAGCGAAAACAGGTGGTTCGAAGAGACCCAGTACTTC.

The J gene is TRBJ1-5, the V gene TRBV12-3 or TRBV12-4, with D unclear. The CDR3 length is 12 residues. The V gene lost 5 bases and the J gene lost 5 bases, with 7 bases spanning the gap. The CDR3 here is CASSNGDQPQHF. The DNA for the CDR3 is TGTGCCAGCAGTAACGGGGATCAGCCCCAGCATTTT.

This rearrangement joins TRBV15 to TRBJ1-5, with D perhaps matching TRBD1 (6 bases). Per the germline V gene, CDR1 is LNHNV and CDR2 is YYDKDF (reference sequence). The CDR3 has 14 residues. V was pared by 9 bases and J by 3 bases, with 15 bases between. CDR3: CATGPGHFNQPQHF. CDR3 DNA sequence: TGTGCCACGGGACCGGGACATTTCAATCAGCCCCAGCATTTT. Based on the CDR3 plus reference TRBV15 and TRBJ1-5, the full variable domain is DAMVIQNPRYQVTQFGKPVTLSCSQTLNHNVMYWYQQKSSQAPKLLFHYYDKDFNNEADTPDNFQSRRPNTSFCFLDIRSPGLGDTAMYLCATGPGHFNQPQHFGDGTRLSIL.

The gene calls are TRBV11-2 and TRBJ2-1, with 8 bases fitting TRBD2. Germline V gene lookup returns CDR1 SGHAT and CDR2 FQNNGV. The CDR3 spans 16 residues. The V and J ends lost 4 bases and 0 bases, in that order; junction bases with no gene match: 5. The CDR3 nucleotides are TGTGCCAGCAGCTCCTTTAGCGGGAACTCCTACAATGAGCAGTTCTTC. Its protein product is CASSSFSGNSYNEQFF.

This clone was seen just once. The chain recombines TRBV7-9 with TRBJ2-5; D perhaps matches TRBD2 (6 bases). The CDR3 has 12 amino acids. Germline V gene lookup returns CDR1 SEHNR and CDR2 FQNEAQ (reference sequence). V lost 5 bases and J lost 9, with 13 bases in between. The CDR3 reads CASSRQGLPQYF. CDR3 DNA: TGTGCCAGCAGCCGCCAAGGACTACCCCAGTACTTC.